This T cell receptor beta chain was identified during a study of post-analysis software for immune sequencing data. On the study more broadly: The disease courses covered relapsing-remitting, secondary progressive and progressive-relapsing multiple sclerosis.

cDNA libraries for TCR beta contained unique molecular identifiers. With about 0.95 to 11 million T cells as the source, a few hundred thousand cDNA molecules resulted. TCRdb independently ran MiXCR on the PCR reads; one entry per CDR3 protein. Of some 800,000 distinct CDR3 sequences detected, about 45% appear once; the ten largest clones hold roughly 4.5%. Notes on this clonotype: Its specificity is not known.

Study conclusions and caveats: With F measure, samples from one preparation batch clustered together strongly.

The source material was blood. This TCR was recovered from a girl between 10 and 17 years old with multiple sclerosis.

The CDR3 nucleotides are TGCGCCAGCAGCTTGGGAACGGAGGATAAGCAGTTCTTC. It translates to CASSLGTEDKQFF. The chain joins TRBV5-1 to TRBJ2-1, with D possibly matching TRBD2 (5 bases). From germline, CDR1 is SGHRS and CDR2 YFSETQ. This CDR3 contains 13 residues. V lost 0 bases, J lost 11 bases, and 12 bases lay in between. Full variable domain (remainder filled in from reference TRBV5-1 and TRBJ2-1): KAGVTQTPRYLIKTRGQQVTLSCSPISGHRSVSWYQQTPGQGLQFLFEYFSETQRNKGNFPGRFSGRQFSNSRSEMNVSTLELGDSALYLCASSLGTEDKQFFGPGTRLTVL.